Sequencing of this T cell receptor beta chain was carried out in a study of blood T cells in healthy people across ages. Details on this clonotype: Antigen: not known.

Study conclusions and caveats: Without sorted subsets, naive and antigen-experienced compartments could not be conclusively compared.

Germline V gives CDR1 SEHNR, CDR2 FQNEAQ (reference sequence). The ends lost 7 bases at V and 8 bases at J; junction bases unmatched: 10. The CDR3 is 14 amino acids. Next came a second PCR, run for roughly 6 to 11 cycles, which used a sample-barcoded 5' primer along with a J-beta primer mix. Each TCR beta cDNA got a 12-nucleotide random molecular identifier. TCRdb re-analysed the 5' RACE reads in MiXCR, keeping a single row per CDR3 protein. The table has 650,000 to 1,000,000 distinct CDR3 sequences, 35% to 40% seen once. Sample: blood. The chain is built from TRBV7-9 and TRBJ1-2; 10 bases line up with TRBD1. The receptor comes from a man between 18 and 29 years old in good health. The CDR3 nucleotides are TGTGCCAGCACCACCGGGACAGGGGTGAAGGGCTACACCTTC. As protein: CASTTGTGVKGYTF.